This record looks at one T cell receptor beta chain sequence and its context. Its antigen is not known. Other DNA sequences of this sample code for an identical CDR3. These data come from a study of cytomegalovirus exposure and HLA in healthy donors. Study outcomes and limitations: In a later analysis, a missense DCLRE1C variant was linked to TCR beta V- and J-gene trimming. Most likely, a cluster of highly shared sequence variants arose as a sequencing artifact. Most TCR beta V segments were productive about 87% or about 30% of the time in an earlier analysis.

This CDR3 spans 13 amino acids. V lost 4 bases and J lost 3, with 9 bases in between. Per germline, CDR1 KGHSH and CDR2 LQKENI. This PCR relied on a set of 60 Vbeta primers and 13 Jbeta primers. Only in-frame clones appear in the TCRdb table, and some are missing; sequencing was by immunoSEQ multiplex PCR. Here the sample spans 93,000 or so clones, almost 80% being singletons. The sample consisted of PBMCs. The receptor comes from a man aged 45-65 years in good health and CMV-seropositive. The rearrangement uses TRBV18 and TRBJ1-2, with D perhaps matching TRBD1 (6 bases). The CDR3 reads CASSRGGDYGYTF. The CDR3 DNA sequence: TGTGCCAGCTCACGAGGGGGAGACTATGGCTACACCTTC. Filled out from reference TRBV18 and TRBJ1-2, the complete variable domain reads NAGVMQNPRHLVRRRGQEARLRCSPMKGHSHVYWYRQLPEEGLKFMVYLQKENIIDESGMPKERFSAEFPKEGPSILRIQQVVRGDSAAYFCASSRGGDYGYTFGSGTRLTVV.